This TCR beta chain comes out of a study of blood T cells in healthy people across ages. Overall study results and limits: Underestimates were what the diversity estimates from one million T cells were considered to be. More naive CD4+ cells and higher diversity were found in long-lived than in aged donors.

A J-beta primer mix and a sample-barcoded 5' primer were used in a second PCR of about 7 to 12 cycles. Each CDR3 protein gets one entry after TCRdb re-called the 5' RACE reads with MiXCR. Of more than 800,000 distinct CDR3 sequences listed, around 45% are singletons. Per the germline V gene, CDR1 is SGHNT and CDR2 is YYREEE (reference sequence). This CDR3 is built from 15 residues. The junction had 10 bases not matched to a gene; V was cut back by 4 bases and J by 7 bases. This clonotype was observed once. Its antigen is undetermined. This sequence originates from a woman in her fifties or sixties in good health. V gene TRBV5-4 combines with J gene TRBJ2-1; TRBD2 agrees at 8 bases. Input material: blood. CDR3 nucleotides: TGTGCCAGCAGCGTCGGGACTAGTACTACGAATGAGCAGTTCTTC. Its translation: CASSVGTSTTNEQFF.